This T cell receptor (beta chain) originates from a study of T cell changes during pregnancy in multiple sclerosis. The repertoire was sequenced with immunoSEQ multiplex PCR; TCRdb's copy has only in-frame clones and lacks some. The data hold about 70,000 clones, with about 94% observed a single time. The input for sequencing was peripheral blood, taken in the third trimester of pregnancy. The source of this sequence is a female donor with multiple sclerosis, enrolled in a pregnancy study.

The CDR3 region has the DNA TGTGCCAGCAGCGTAGACCCGACGGGTGAGCAGTTCTTC. Encoded protein: CASSVDPTGEQFF. The genes are TRBV9 and TRBJ2-1; D not resolved. The CDR3 is 13 residues long. Per the germline V gene, CDR1 is SGDLS and CDR2 is YYNGEE. The V end was cut by 0 bases, the J end by 9 bases, with 10 bases between.